The 2 T cell receptor beta chains below all came from one sample that was sequenced in a study of blood T cell repertoires in COVID-19. Measured with immunoSEQ multiplex PCR; TCRdb has only the in-frame clones, and not every one. The sample lists over 60,000 clones, about 88% occurring once. Sequenced material: peripheral blood. These receptors were obtained from a man aged 60-69 years with acute or convalescent COVID-19.

This clone was picked up one time. V is TRBV19 and J is TRBJ1-5; TRBD1 aligns across 7 bases. The CDR3 is made up of 13 amino acids. V was clipped by 5 bases and J by 7 bases; unmatched bases: 5. The germline gives CDR1 LNHDA, CDR2 SQIVND (reference sequence). Written as DNA, the CDR3 is TGTGCCAGTAGTTCCGACAGGGACCAGCCCCAGCATTTT. Its translation is CASSSDRDQPQHF.

V usage is TRBV7-9 and J usage is TRBJ2-5, with TRBD1 as a possible D gene (5 bases). The CDR3 extends over 14 amino acids. CDR1 and CDR2 (germline): SEHNR, FQNEAQ (reference sequence). V was pared by 1 base and J by 4 bases, with 10 bases between. The CDR3 spells CASSLVQGIETQYF. CDR3 nucleotides: TGTGCCAGCAGCTTAGTCCAGGGTATAGAGACCCAGTACTTC. Filled out from reference TRBV7-9 and TRBJ2-5, the complete variable domain reads DTGVSQNPRHKITKRGQNVTFRCDPISEHNRLYWYRQTLGQGPEFLTYFQNEAQLEKSRLLSDRFSAERPKGSFSTLEIQRTEQGDSAMYLCASSLVQGIETQYFGPGTRLLVL.